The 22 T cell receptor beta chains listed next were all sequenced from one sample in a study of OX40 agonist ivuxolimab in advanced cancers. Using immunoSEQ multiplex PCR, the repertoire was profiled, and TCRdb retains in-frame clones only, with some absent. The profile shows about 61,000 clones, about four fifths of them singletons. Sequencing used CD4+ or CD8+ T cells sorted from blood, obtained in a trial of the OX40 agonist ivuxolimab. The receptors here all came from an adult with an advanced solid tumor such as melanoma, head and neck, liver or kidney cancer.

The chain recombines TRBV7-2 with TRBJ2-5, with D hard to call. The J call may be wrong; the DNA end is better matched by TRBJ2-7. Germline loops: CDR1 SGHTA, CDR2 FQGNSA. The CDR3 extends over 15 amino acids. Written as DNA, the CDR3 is TGTGCCAGCAGCCAGTCAACTTTGAGCTCCTACGAGCAGTACTTC. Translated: CASSQSTLSSYEQYF.

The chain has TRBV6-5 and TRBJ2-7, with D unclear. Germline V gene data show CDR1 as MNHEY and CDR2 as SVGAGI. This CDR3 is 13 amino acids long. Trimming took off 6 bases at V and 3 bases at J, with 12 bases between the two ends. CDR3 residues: CASSPPPFYEQYF. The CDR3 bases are TGTGCCAGCAGCCCCCCACCCTTCTACGAGCAGTACTTC.

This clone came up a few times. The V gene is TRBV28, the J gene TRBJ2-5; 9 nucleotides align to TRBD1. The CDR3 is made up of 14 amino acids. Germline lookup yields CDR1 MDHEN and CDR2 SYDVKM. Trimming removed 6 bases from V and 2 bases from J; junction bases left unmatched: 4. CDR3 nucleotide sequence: TGTGCCAGCAGGAGGACAGGGGCTCAAGAGACCCAGTACTTC. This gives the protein CASRRTGAQETQYF.

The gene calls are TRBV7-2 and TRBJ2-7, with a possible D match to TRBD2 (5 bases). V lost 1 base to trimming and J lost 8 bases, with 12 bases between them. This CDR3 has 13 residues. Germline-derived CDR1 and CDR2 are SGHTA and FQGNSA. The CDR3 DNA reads TGTGCCAGCAGCTTAGAAGCCGGAGGCCAGCAGTACTTC. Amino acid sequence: CASSLEAGGQQYF.

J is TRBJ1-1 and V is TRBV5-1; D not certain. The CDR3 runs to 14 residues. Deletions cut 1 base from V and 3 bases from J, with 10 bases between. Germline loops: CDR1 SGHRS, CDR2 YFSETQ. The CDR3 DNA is TGCGCCAGCAGCTTGTGGGCAGAGGACACTGAAGCTTTCTTT. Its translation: CASSLWAEDTEAFF.

This CDR3 is CSVEKWGYSYNEQFF. As DNA, the CDR3 is TGCAGCGTTGAAAAGTGGGGTTACTCCTACAATGAGCAGTTCTTC. The chain uses TRBV29-1 and TRBJ2-1; D gene ambiguous. The CDR3 spans 15 residues. Germline V gene lookup returns CDR1 SQVTM and CDR2 ANQGSEA. The germline V and J ends were trimmed by 2 bases and 0 bases, with 11 bases remaining between them.

Here the CDR3 DNA reads TGTGCCAGCACCCGGGACAACTATGGCTACACCTTC. Translated: CASTRDNYGYTF. The chain recombines TRBV28 with TRBJ1-2; possible D gene TRBD1, 5 bases. Germline V CDR1 and CDR2: MDHEN, SYDVKM. The germline V and J ends were trimmed by 7 bases and 2 bases, with 8 bases remaining between them. This CDR3 has 12 residues.

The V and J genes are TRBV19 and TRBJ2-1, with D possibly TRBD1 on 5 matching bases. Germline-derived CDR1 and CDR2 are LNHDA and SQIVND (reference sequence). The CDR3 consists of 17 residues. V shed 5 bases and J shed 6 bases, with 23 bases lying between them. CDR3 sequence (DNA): TGTGCCAGTAGTTTCACCTCCGCCGACAGTGTACCCAATGAGCAGTTCTTC. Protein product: CASSFTSADSVPNEQFF.

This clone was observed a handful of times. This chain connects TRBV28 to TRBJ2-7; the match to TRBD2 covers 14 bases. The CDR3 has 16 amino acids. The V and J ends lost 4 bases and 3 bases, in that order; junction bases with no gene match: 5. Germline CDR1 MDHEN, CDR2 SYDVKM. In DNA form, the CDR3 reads TGTGCCAGCAGTTCGCCGGGACTAGCGGGAGACTACGAGCAGTACTTC. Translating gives CASSSPGLAGDYEQYF.

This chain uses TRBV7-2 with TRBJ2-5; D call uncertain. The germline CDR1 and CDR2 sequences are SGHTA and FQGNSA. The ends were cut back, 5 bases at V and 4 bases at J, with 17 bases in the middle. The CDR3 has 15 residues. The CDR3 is CASSLGRVSGETQYF. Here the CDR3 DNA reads TGTGCCAGCAGCCTAGGAAGGGTCAGTGGAGAGACCCAGTACTTC.

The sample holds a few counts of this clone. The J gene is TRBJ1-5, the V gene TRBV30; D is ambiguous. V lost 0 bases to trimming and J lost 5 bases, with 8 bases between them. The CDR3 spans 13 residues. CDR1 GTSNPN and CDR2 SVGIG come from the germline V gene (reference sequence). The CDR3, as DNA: TGTGCCTGGAGTGTTAAGGAGGATCAGCCCCAGCATTTT. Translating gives CAWSVKEDQPQHF.

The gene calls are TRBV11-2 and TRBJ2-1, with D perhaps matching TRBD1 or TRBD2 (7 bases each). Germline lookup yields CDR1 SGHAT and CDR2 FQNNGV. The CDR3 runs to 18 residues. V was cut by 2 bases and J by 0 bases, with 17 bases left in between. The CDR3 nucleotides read TGTGCCAGCAGCTTATACACCAGCGGGGACAGCTCCTACAATGAGCAGTTCTTC. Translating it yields CASSLYTSGDSSYNEQFF.

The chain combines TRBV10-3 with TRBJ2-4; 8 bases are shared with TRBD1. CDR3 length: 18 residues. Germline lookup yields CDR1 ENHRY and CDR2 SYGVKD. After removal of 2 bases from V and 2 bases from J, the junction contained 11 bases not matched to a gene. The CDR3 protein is CAISETTGEPLSKNIQYF. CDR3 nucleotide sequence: TGTGCCATCAGTGAGACGACAGGGGAGCCTCTATCCAAAAACATTCAGTACTTC.

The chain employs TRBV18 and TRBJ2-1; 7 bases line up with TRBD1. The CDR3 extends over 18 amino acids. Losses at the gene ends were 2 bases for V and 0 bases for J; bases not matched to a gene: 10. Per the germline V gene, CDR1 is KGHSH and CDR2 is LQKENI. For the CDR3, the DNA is TGTGCCAGCTCACCATTACTGATACAGGGGATCTCCTACAATGAGCAGTTCTTC. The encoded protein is CASSPLLIQGISYNEQFF.

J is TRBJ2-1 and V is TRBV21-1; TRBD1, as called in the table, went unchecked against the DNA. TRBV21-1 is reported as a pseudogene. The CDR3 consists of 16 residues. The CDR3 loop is CASSRPGDRSYNEQFF. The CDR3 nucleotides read TGTGCCAGCAGCAGGCCAGGGGATCGTTCCTACAATGAGCAGTTCTTC.

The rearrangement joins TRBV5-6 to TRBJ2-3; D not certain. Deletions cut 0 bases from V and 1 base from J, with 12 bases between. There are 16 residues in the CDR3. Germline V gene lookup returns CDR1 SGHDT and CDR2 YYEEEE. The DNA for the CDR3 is TGTGCCAGCAGCTTGGAATTCCGGGTCCGCACAGATACGCAGTATTTT. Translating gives CASSLEFRVRTDTQYF.

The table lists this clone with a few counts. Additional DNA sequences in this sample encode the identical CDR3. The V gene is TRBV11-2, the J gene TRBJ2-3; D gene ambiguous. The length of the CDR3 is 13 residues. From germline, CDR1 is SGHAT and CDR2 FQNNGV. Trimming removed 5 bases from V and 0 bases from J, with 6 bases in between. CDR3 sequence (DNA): TGTGCCAGCAGCCTCCCAAGCACAGATACGCAGTATTTT. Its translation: CASSLPSTDTQYF. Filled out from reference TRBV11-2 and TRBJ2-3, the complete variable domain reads EAGVAQSPRYKIIEKRQSVAFWCNPISGHATLYWYQQILGQGPKLLIQFQNNGVVDDSQLPKDRFSAERLKGVDSTLKIQPAKLEDSAVYLCASSLPSTDTQYFGPGTRLTVL.

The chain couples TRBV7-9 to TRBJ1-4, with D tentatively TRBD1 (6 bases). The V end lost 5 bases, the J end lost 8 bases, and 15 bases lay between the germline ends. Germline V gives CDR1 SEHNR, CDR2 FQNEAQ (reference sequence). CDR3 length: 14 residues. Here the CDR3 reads CASSMTGFSEKLFF. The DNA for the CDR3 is TGTGCCAGCAGCATGACAGGTTTCAGCGAAAAACTGTTTTTT.

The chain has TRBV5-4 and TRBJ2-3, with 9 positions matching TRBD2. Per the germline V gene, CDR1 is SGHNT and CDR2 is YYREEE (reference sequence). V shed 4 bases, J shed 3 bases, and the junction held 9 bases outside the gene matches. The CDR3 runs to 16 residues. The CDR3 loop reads CASSQDRREGTDTQYF. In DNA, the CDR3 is TGTGCCAGCAGCCAAGATAGGCGGGAGGGGACAGATACGCAGTATTTT.

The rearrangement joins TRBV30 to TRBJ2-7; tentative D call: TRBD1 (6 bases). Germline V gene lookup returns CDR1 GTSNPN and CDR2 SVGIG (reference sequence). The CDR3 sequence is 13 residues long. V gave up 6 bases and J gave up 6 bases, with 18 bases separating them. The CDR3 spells CACLLRVRGEQYF. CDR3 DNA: TGTGCCTGCCTCCTCAGGGTCAGGGGCGAGCAGTACTTC.

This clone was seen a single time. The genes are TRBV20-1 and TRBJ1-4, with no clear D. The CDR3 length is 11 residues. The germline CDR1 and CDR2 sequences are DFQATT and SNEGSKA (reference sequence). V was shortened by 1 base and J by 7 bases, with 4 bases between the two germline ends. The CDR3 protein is CSARAGEKLFF. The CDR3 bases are TGCAGTGCTAGAGCCGGTGAAAAACTGTTTTTT.

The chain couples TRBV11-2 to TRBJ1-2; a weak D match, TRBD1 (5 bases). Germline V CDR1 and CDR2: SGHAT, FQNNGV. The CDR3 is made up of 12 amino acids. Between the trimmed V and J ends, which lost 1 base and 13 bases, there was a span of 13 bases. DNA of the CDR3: TGTGCCAGCAGCTTAGTCCTCGGGGGGAGCACCTTC. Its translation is CASSLVLGGSTF.